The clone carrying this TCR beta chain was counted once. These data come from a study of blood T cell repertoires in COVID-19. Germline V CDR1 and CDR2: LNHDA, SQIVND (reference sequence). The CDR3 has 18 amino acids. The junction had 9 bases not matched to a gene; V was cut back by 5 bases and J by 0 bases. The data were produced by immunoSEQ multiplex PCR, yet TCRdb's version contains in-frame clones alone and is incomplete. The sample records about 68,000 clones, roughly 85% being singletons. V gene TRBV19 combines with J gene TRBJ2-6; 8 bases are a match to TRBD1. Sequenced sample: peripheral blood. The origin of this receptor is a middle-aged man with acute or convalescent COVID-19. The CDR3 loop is CASSWARGHNSGANVLTF. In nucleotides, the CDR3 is TGTGCCAGTAGTTGGGCCAGGGGGCACAACTCTGGGGCCAACGTCCTGACTTTC. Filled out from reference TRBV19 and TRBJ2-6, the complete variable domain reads DGGITQSPKYLFRKEGQNVTLSCEQNLNHDAMYWYRQDPGQGLRLIYYSQIVNDFQKGDIAEGYSVSREKKESFPLTVTSAQKNPTAFYLCASSWARGHNSGANVLTFGAGSRLTVL.